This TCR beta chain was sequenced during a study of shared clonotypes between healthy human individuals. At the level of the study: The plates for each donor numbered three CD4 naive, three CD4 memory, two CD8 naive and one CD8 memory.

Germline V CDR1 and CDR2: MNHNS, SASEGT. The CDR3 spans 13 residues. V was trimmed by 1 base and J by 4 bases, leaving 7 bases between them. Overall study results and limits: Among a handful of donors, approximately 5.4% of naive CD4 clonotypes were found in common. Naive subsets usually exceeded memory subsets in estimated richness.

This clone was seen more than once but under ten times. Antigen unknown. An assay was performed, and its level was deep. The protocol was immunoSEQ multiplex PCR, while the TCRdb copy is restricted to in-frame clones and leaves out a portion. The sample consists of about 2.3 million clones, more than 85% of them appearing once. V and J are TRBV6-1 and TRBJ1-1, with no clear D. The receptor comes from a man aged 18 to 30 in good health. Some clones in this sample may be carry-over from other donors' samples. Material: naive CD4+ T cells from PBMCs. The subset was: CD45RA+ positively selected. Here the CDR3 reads CASSEESFTEAFF. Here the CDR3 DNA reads TGTGCCAGCAGTGAAGAGAGCTTCACTGAAGCTTTCTTT.